The 20 T cell receptor beta chains below all came from one sample that was sequenced in a study of T-cell memory formation after mild COVID-19. Via MiXCR, TCRdb re-called the 5' RACE reads, giving one row per CDR3 protein. The data show roughly 510,000 distinct CDR3 sequences, roughly 17% seen once. The sequencing sample was made of PBMCs or a T cell subset sorted from them (not recorded which). These receptors came from an adult woman who had mild COVID-19 (a few samples of this study predate the infection). Cell type and time point are not known.

This clonotype showed up just a few times. The chain couples TRBV21-1 to TRBJ1-2; the DNA was not compared with TRBD1, the D call given in the table. TRBV21-1 represents a pseudogene. The CDR3 covers 13 residues. The CDR3 sequence: CASSGQIRNGYTF. The CDR3 DNA is TGTGCCAGCAGCGGACAGATTAGAAATGGCTACACCTTC.

V gene TRBV5-1 combines with J gene TRBJ2-1, with D possibly being TRBD1 (6 bases). Per germline, CDR1 SGHRS and CDR2 YFSETQ. Trimming removed 4 bases at V and 8 bases at J, with 19 bases between. The CDR3 covers 15 residues. The CDR3 is CASSVSYNYRDEQFF. The CDR3 region has the DNA TGCGCCAGCAGCGTATCTTATAATTACAGGGATGAGCAGTTCTTC.

Only a few counts were recorded for this clonotype. The CDR3 reads CASSPRRRTADNEQFF. The CDR3 nucleotides read TGTGCCAGCAGCCCGCGGAGACGAACCGCTGACAATGAGCAGTTCTTC. V usage is TRBV7-2 and J usage is TRBJ2-1; D is ambiguous. Trimming pared 5 bases from V and 5 bases from J, leaving 19 bases between. CDR3 size: 16 residues. Per the germline V gene, CDR1 is SGHTA and CDR2 is FQGNSA.

The chain is built from TRBV9 and TRBJ2-7; 10 nucleotides match TRBD2. The germline gives CDR1 SGDLS, CDR2 YYNGEE. Trimming cost V 2 bases and J 1 base; bases outside gene matches: 3. CDR3 length: 15 amino acids. Here the CDR3 DNA reads TGTGCCAGCAGCGTTGCGACTAGCGGGTCCTACGAGCAGTACTTC. Protein sequence: CASSVATSGSYEQYF.

As concerns this clonotype: One end of the junction varies from germline; a read error may be responsible. This chain's CDR3 is CSPEGAGGSPF. CDR3 DNA: TGCAGCCCCGAGGGAGCGGGGGGGTCCCCTTTT. The chain couples TRBV20-1 to TRBJ2-3, with 10 bases that match TRBD2. The CDR3 sequence is 11 residues long. The V gene's germline CDR1 is DFQATT and CDR2 SNEGSKA (reference sequence).

This rearrangement joins TRBV7-9 to TRBJ2-7, with TRBD1 matching 7 bases. The CDR3 contains 15 residues. Germline assignment: CDR1 SEHNR and CDR2 FQNEAQ (reference sequence). The V gene end was trimmed by 5 bases and the J gene end by 3 bases; junction bases not matched to a gene: 10. CDR3 DNA: TGTGCCAGCAGCCCAGGGACAGTTAGTCTCTACGAGCAGTACTTC. Encoded protein: CASSPGTVSLYEQYF.

The chain carries TRBV29-1 and TRBJ1-1; weak D call: TRBD1 (5 bases). The CDR3 is made up of 16 amino acids. Trimming shortened V by 0 bases and J by 0 bases, and 14 bases separated the two germline ends. The germline V gene has CDR1 SQVTM and CDR2 ANQGSEA. The CDR3 sequence is CSVEDRQGGMNTEAFF. Here the CDR3 DNA reads TGCAGCGTTGAAGATCGCCAGGGAGGCATGAACACTGAAGCTTTCTTT. Based on the CDR3 plus reference TRBV29-1 and TRBJ1-1, the full variable domain is SAVISQKPSRDICQRGTSLTIQCQVDSQVTMMFWYRQQPGQSLTLIATANQGSEATYESGFVIDKFPISRPNLTFSTLTVSNMSPEDSSIYLCSVEDRQGGMNTEAFFGQGTRLTVV.

The rearrangement joins TRBV4-1 to TRBJ2-1; 7 positions agree with TRBD2. The CDR3 spans 21 residues. The V and J ends lost 2 bases and 4 bases, in that order; junction bases with no gene match: 23. Germline V gene data show CDR1 as MGHRA and CDR2 as YSYEKL. The CDR3 DNA reads TGCGCCAGCAGCCAAAGTGCAACTAGCCTGGGATGGAGCGGGACTTACAATGAGCAGTTCTTC. Amino acid sequence: CASSQSATSLGWSGTYNEQFF.

The chain recombines TRBV7-8 with TRBJ1-2, with D hard to call. The CDR3 extends over 13 amino acids. CDR1 and CDR2 (germline): SGHVS, FQNEAQ. Trimming cost V 5 bases and J 7 bases, with 14 bases left between them. The CDR3 reads CASSPAGVSGYTF. CDR3 in DNA: TGTGCCAGCAGCCCGGCGGGAGTAAGTGGCTACACCTTC.

V and J are TRBV12-3 or TRBV12-4 and TRBJ2-2, with unresolved D. The CDR3 covers 14 residues. Trimming took off 5 bases at V and 0 bases at J, with 7 bases between the two ends. Here the CDR3 DNA reads TGTGCCAGCAGTCCCACAGCGAACACCGGGGAGCTGTTTTTT. It translates to CASSPTANTGELFF.

This clonotype occurred once. The chain is built from TRBV6-2 or TRBV6-3 and TRBJ1-1, with D hard to call. Germline CDR1 and CDR2: MNHEY and SVGEGT. CDR3 size: 11 residues. V was clipped by 5 bases and J by 7 bases, with 8 bases between them. The CDR3, as DNA: TGTGCCAGCAGTCCCGACAATGAAGCTTTCTTT. Its protein is CASSPDNEAFF.

This clonotype came up a few times. V and J are TRBV11-3 and TRBJ1-2, with TRBD1 matching over 9 bases. Germline trimming cut 2 bases from V and 3 bases from J; bases unmatched to any gene: 4. The CDR3 is 15 amino acids. Germline V gene lookup returns CDR1 SGHNT and CDR2 YENEEA. CDR3 residues: CASSLRDRDHYGYTF. Here the CDR3 DNA reads TGTGCCAGCAGCTTAAGGGACAGGGATCACTATGGCTACACCTTC.

This clonotype was detected once. J is TRBJ2-7 and V is TRBV12-3 or TRBV12-4; no definite D call. V lost 2 bases and J lost 0, with 11 bases in between. This CDR3 has 15 amino acids. The DNA for the CDR3 is TGTGCCAGCAGTTTAAGTTTTGATTACTCCTACGAGCAGTACTTC. Residues: CASSLSFDYSYEQYF.

This clonotype was picked up a small number of times. V gene TRBV7-8 combines with J gene TRBJ2-5; TRBD1 might be the D (6 bases). Trimming stripped 11 bases from V and 2 bases from J, with 15 bases between. The CDR3 has 13 residues. Germline V gene sequence: CDR1 SGHVS, CDR2 FQNEAQ. The CDR3 nucleotides read TGTGCCCTCCTAGACAGGAGTCAAGAGACCCAGTACTTC. Its protein is CALLDRSQETQYF.

This clonotype was seen once. The chain carries TRBV19 and TRBJ1-5, with 7 bases matching TRBD1. V dropped 3 bases and J dropped 7; count of bases not matched to a gene: 6. The CDR3 contains 14 residues. Germline CDR1 and CDR2: LNHDA and SQIVND (reference sequence). In DNA, the CDR3 is TGTGCCAGTAGTATCTCGTCAGGGGGACAGCCCCAGCATTTT. Translation: CASSISSGGQPQHF.

This clonotype was detected a few times. The chain is built from TRBV28 and TRBJ1-6; D remains unclear. In germline, CDR1 is MDHEN, CDR2 SYDVKM. The CDR3 has 17 amino acids. With 3 bases removed from V and 9 bases from J, the gap between germline ends came to 21 bases. This chain's CDR3 is CASSLGRSSQKASPLHF. CDR3 nucleotides: TGTGCCAGCAGTTTGGGTAGAAGCAGTCAAAAGGCTTCACCCCTCCACTTT.

The chain couples TRBV18 to TRBJ1-1; perhaps TRBD1 as D (5 bases). This CDR3 spans 20 amino acids. Trimming took off 3 bases at V and 4 bases at J, with 30 bases between the two ends. Germline CDR1 and CDR2: KGHSH and LQKENI. Here the CDR3 reads CASSPATEAGHQEVRTEAFF. DNA for the CDR3: TGTGCCAGCTCACCCGCGACAGAGGCGGGTCACCAGGAAGTCCGCACTGAAGCTTTCTTT. Complete variable domain (other parts from reference TRBV18 and TRBJ1-1): NAGVMQNPRHLVRRRGQEARLRCSPMKGHSHVYWYRQLPEEGLKFMVYLQKENIIDESGMPKERFSAEFPKEGPSILRIQQVVRGDSAAYFCASSPATEAGHQEVRTEAFFGQGTRLTVV.

The chain recombines TRBV6-1 with TRBJ1-4; weak D call: TRBD1 (5 bases). Germline V gene sequence: CDR1 MNHNS, CDR2 SASEGT. The CDR3 loop spans 13 amino acids. V lost 7 bases to trimming and J lost 8 bases, with 14 bases between them. Written as DNA, the CDR3 is TGTGCCAGCATCGATGTGGGGGGAGAAAAACTGTTTTTT. Encoded protein: CASIDVGGEKLFF.

The table lists this clonotype with a few counts. The chain employs TRBV3-1 and TRBJ1-6, with 11 bases matching TRBD1. The CDR3 spans 18 residues. CDR1 and CDR2 from the germline V gene are LGHDT and YNNKEL (reference sequence). J gave up 5 bases and V 4 bases, and 10 bases lay outside the gene matches. The DNA of the CDR3 is TGTGCCAGCAGCCTTGGCGGGACAGGGGGGATGGATAATTCACCCCTCCACTTT. Protein product: CASSLGGTGGMDNSPLHF.

This clonotype was counted ten times or more. The rearrangement joins TRBV20-1 to TRBJ1-1; 9 bases match TRBD1. CDR1 is DFQATT and CDR2 is SNEGSKA in the germline V gene (reference sequence). The CDR3 has 14 residues. With 4 bases clipped from V and 3 bases from J, the junction kept 6 bases outside the gene matches. The CDR3: CSAKPQGAYTEAFF. In nucleotides, the CDR3 is TGCAGTGCTAAACCACAGGGGGCGTACACTGAAGCTTTCTTT.